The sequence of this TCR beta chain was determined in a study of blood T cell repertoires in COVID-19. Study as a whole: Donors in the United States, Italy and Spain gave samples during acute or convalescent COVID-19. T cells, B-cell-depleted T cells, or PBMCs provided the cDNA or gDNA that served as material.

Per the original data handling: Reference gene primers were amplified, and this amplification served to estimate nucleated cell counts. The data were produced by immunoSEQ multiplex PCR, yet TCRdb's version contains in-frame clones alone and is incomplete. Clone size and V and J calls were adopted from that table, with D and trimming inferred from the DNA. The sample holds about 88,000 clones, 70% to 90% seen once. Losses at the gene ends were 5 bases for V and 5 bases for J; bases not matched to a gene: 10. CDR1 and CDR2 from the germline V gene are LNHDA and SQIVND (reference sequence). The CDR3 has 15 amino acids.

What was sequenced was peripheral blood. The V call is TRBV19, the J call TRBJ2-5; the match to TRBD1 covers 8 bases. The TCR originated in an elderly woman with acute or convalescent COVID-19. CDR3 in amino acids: CASSARDRPRETQYF. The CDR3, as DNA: TGTGCCAGTAGTGCCAGGGACAGGCCGAGGGAGACCCAGTACTTC.